This T cell receptor (beta chain) was found in a study of T cell changes during pregnancy in multiple sclerosis. Germline V lookup: CDR1 MDHEN, CDR2 SYDVKM. The CDR3 extends over 15 amino acids. V lost 6 bases and J lost 7; bases outside the gene matches: 8. The data were produced by immunoSEQ multiplex PCR, yet TCRdb's version contains in-frame clones alone and is incomplete. The sample yields almost 25,000 clones, 88% seen once. The chain employs TRBV28 and TRBJ2-7; TRBD2 agrees at 14 bases. Sequenced here: CD4+ T cells from peripheral blood mononuclear cells, sampled in the first trimester of pregnancy. The TCR comes from a female donor in good health, enrolled as a control in a pregnancy study. In DNA form, the CDR3 reads TGTGCCAGCAGGGGGGGGACTAGCGGGAGAGATGAGCAGTACTTC. This sequence encodes CASRGGTSGRDEQYF.